This T cell receptor beta chain was captured in a study of shared clonotypes between healthy human individuals. Trimming left V 7 bases short and J 2 bases short, with 11 bases between. Germline CDR1 ENHRY, CDR2 SYGVKD. The CDR3 runs 13 residues. Clones were sequenced by immunoSEQ multiplex PCR, and TCRdb holds only the in-frame ones, with some missing. This sample has about 2.5 million clones, with 85% to 95% found just once. This rearrangement joins TRBV10-3 to TRBJ1-2; no reliable D call. This TCR was sampled from a man younger than 30 in good health. Some clones in this sample may be carry-over from other donors' samples. Source material: naive CD4+ T cells from PBMCs. Subset indicated: CD45RA+ positively selected. The CDR3 nucleotides read TGTGCCATCACCGGAGACGGGAACTATGGCTACACCTTC. It is translated as CAITGDGNYGYTF.